Shown below are 29 T cell receptor beta chains from a single sample sequenced in a study of cytomegalovirus exposure and HLA in healthy donors. Use of 60 Vbeta and 13 Jbeta primers characterized the PCR. The assay was immunoSEQ multiplex PCR, and TCRdb's table has in-frame clones only and misses some. The sample holds about 150,000 clones; approximately 70% are singletons and the top ten take 6.5%. The specimen sequenced was PBMCs. The receptors here all came from a woman in her fifties or sixties in good health and CMV-seronegative.

The V call is TRBV6-1, the J call TRBJ2-1, with TRBD2 matching 9 bases. From germline, CDR1 is MNHNS and CDR2 SASEGT. CDR3 length: 14 residues. Losses at the gene ends were 7 bases for V and 7 bases for J; bases not matched to a gene: 8. For the CDR3, the DNA is TGTGCCAGCACGCCTAGCGGGGCTGGGAATGAGCAGTTCTTC. Its protein product is CASTPSGAGNEQFF.

V is TRBV4-3 and J is TRBJ2-1, with 9 nucleotides matching TRBD2. Trimming took 4 bases from V and 6 from J; bases not matched to a gene: 4. CDR3 length: 14 amino acids. CDR1 and CDR2 from the germline V gene are LGHNA and YSLEER. The CDR3 reads CASSPRLAANEQFF. The CDR3 region has the DNA TGCGCCAGCAGCCCGCGACTAGCGGCCAATGAGCAGTTCTTC.

The chain combines TRBV27 with TRBJ2-2, with D possibly matching TRBD2 (6 bases). Germline V gene lookup returns CDR1 MNHEY and CDR2 SMNVEV (reference sequence). CDR3 size: 16 residues. V lost 5 bases and J lost 3, with 16 bases in between. The CDR3 coding sequence is TGTGCCAGCAGTCCGCGGGGCGCGGAGGACACCGGGGAGCTGTTTTTT. Encoded protein: CASSPRGAEDTGELFF.

In this sample, this clone turned up once. The chain links TRBV4-3 to TRBJ1-1; D gene uncertain. The CDR3 is made up of 13 amino acids. Germline loops: CDR1 LGHNA, CDR2 YSLEER. The V end lost 3 bases, the J end lost 4 bases, and 9 bases lay between the germline ends. The CDR3 DNA sequence: TGCGCCAGCAGCCAGACTTTCATCACTGAAGCTTTCTTT. Translating gives CASSQTFITEAFF.

This chain uses TRBV28 with TRBJ2-7, with D unresolved. Deletions cut 4 bases from V and 4 bases from J, with 5 bases between. This CDR3 has 11 residues. The germline V gene has CDR1 MDHEN and CDR2 SYDVKM. The CDR3 spells CASSSYYEQYF. The CDR3 coding sequence is TGTGCCAGCAGTTCCTATTACGAGCAGTACTTC.

The chain uses TRBV5-1 and TRBJ1-2, with 9 bases lining up with TRBD1. The CDR3 is 16 amino acids. Germline V gives CDR1 SGHRS, CDR2 YFSETQ. J lost 3 bases, V lost 1 base, and 7 bases had no gene match. The CDR3 sequence: CASSLQGQGWDYGYTF. The CDR3, as DNA: TGCGCCAGCAGCTTGCAGGGACAGGGCTGGGACTATGGCTACACCTTC.

This CDR3 is CSVDTAGLQAFF. The DNA for the CDR3 is TGCAGCGTTGACACCGCAGGGCTACAAGCTTTCTTT. This chain connects TRBV29-1 to TRBJ1-1, with D possibly matching TRBD1 (5 bases). This CDR3 has 12 residues. Germline V gene lookup returns CDR1 SQVTM and CDR2 ANQGSEA. V dropped 3 bases and J dropped 9 bases, with 14 bases sitting between them.

The gene calls are TRBV19 and TRBJ1-3; D is unresolved. V dropped 10 bases and J dropped 4 bases, with 8 bases sitting between them. This CDR3 is 11 amino acids long. The germline gives CDR1 LNHDA, CDR2 SQIVND (reference sequence). CDR3 nucleotide sequence: TGTGCCAACAAACAGGGAAACACCATATATTTT. Translated, it gives CANKQGNTIYF. Full variable domain (outside the CDR3, taken from reference TRBV19 and TRBJ1-3): DGGITQSPKYLFRKEGQNVTLSCEQNLNHDAMYWYRQDPGQGLRLIYYSQIVNDFQKGDIAEGYSVSREKKESFPLTVTSAQKNPTAFYLCANKQGNTIYFGEGSWLTVV.

V is TRBV6-1 and J is TRBJ1-3; TRBD1 agrees at 8 bases. The CDR3 loop spans 16 amino acids. The germline gives CDR1 MNHNS, CDR2 SASEGT. V gave up 3 bases and J gave up 0 bases; unmatched junction bases: 4. CDR3 bases: TGTGCCAGCAGTGATGCGACAGGGGTCTCTGGAAACACCATATATTTT. Residues: CASSDATGVSGNTIYF.

The gene calls are TRBV6-5 and TRBJ2-1; TRBD1 aligns across 9 bases. This CDR3 has 14 amino acids. V gave up 2 bases and J gave up 6 bases; unmatched junction bases: 2. Germline-derived CDR1 and CDR2 are MNHEY and SVGAGI. The CDR3 DNA reads TGTGCCAGCAGTTACGGGACAGGGACCAATGAGCAGTTCTTC. Amino acids: CASSYGTGTNEQFF.

The CDR3 region is CASSMDRNYGYTF. The CDR3 DNA reads TGTGCCAGCAGTATGGACAGGAACTATGGCTACACCTTC. The chain links TRBV6-6 to TRBJ1-2, with TRBD1 identical over 7 bases. Germline CDR1 MNHNY, CDR2 SVGAGI (reference sequence). V shed 5 bases and J 2 bases; nucleotides not matched to a gene: 2. The CDR3 covers 13 residues.

This chain uses TRBV15 with TRBJ2-7; 7 positions agree with TRBD2. The CDR3 has 13 residues. CDR1 is LNHNV, CDR2 YYDKDF, per germline (reference sequence). The J segment lost 6 bases and the V segment lost 3 bases, leaving 5 bases of the junction unmatched. The CDR3 loop reads CATSSEGRGEQYF. The CDR3 DNA sequence: TGTGCCACCAGCAGTGAAGGGAGGGGCGAGCAGTACTTC.

There are a few counts of this clone. The chain recombines TRBV28 with TRBJ2-7; a weak D match, TRBD1 (5 bases). Looked up from germline, CDR1 is MDHEN and CDR2 is SYDVKM. V was clipped by 7 bases and J by 1 base, with 11 bases between them. This CDR3 has 13 amino acids. CDR3 loop: CASTLPGSYEQYF. The CDR3 DNA follows: TGTGCCAGCACCCTCCCAGGGTCCTACGAGCAGTACTTC.

V and J are TRBV4-1 and TRBJ2-7; D possibly corresponds to TRBD2 (5 bases). The CDR3 runs to 16 residues. CDR1 is MGHRA, CDR2 YSYEKL, per germline. V lost 2 bases and J lost 4, with 18 bases in between. CDR3 sequence reads: CASSQPDSASWYEQYF. The CDR3 nucleotides are TGCGCCAGCAGCCAACCGGACTCAGCTAGCTGGTACGAGCAGTACTTC.

V is TRBV5-1 and J is TRBJ2-2, with D possibly TRBD1 on 6 matching bases. Trimming took off 2 bases at V and 5 bases at J, with 10 bases between the two ends. Germline lookup yields CDR1 SGHRS and CDR2 YFSETQ. This CDR3 has 14 residues. The CDR3 protein is CASSLAGTTGELFF. Written as DNA, the CDR3 is TGCGCCAGCAGCTTAGCAGGGACAACCGGGGAGCTGTTTTTT.

V and J are TRBV7-8 and TRBJ2-5; 16 nucleotides match TRBD2. Germline assignment: CDR1 SGHVS and CDR2 FQNEAQ. The junction had 10 bases not matched to a gene; V was cut back by 4 bases and J by 2 bases. The CDR3 length is 19 residues. CDR3 residues: CASSSGLAGGLGVQETQYF. CDR3 coding DNA: TGTGCCAGCAGCTCGGGACTAGCGGGAGGGCTTGGGGTTCAAGAGACCCAGTACTTC. Combining the CDR3 with reference TRBV7-8 and TRBJ2-5 gives the whole variable domain GAGVSQSPRYKVAKRGQDVALRCDPISGHVSLFWYQQALGQGPEFLTYFQNEAQLDKSGLPSDRFFAERPEGSVSTLKIQRTQQEDSAVYLCASSSGLAGGLGVQETQYFGPGTRLLVL.

This chain links TRBV7-9 with TRBJ2-5; D perhaps matches TRBD1 (5 bases). Germline V gives CDR1 SEHNR, CDR2 FQNEAQ (reference sequence). V dropped 5 bases and J dropped 7 bases, with 14 bases sitting between them. CDR3 size: 13 residues. The CDR3 coding sequence is TGTGCCAGCAGCCGACAGCCCTCAGGGACCCAGTACTTC. Residues: CASSRQPSGTQYF.

As for this clone: This same CDR3 is encoded by further DNA sequences in the sample. V usage is TRBV6-5 and J usage is TRBJ1-4; no definite D call. The germline V gene has CDR1 MNHEY and CDR2 SVGAGI. The CDR3 spans 15 residues. Deletions cut 2 bases from V and 0 bases from J, with 7 bases between. CDR3 bases: TGTGCCAGCAGTTACAGTCGCGCAACTAATGAAAAACTGTTTTTT. This gives the protein CASSYSRATNEKLFF.

The CDR3 sequence: CASSTRTGGNYGYTF. The CDR3 DNA follows: TGTGCCAGTAGTACCCGGACAGGGGGCAACTATGGCTACACCTTC. The V and J genes are TRBV19 and TRBJ1-2, with 11 bases fitting TRBD1. The CDR3 has 15 residues. V dropped 4 bases and J dropped 2; count of bases not matched to a gene: 3. Germline lookup yields CDR1 LNHDA and CDR2 SQIVND (reference sequence).

The chain is built from TRBV19 and TRBJ2-7; TRBD2 is a possible D gene (6 bases). V shed 3 bases and J shed 3 bases, with 15 bases lying between them. The CDR3 is 15 residues long. Germline V lookup: CDR1 LNHDA, CDR2 SQIVND (reference sequence). The CDR3 sequence is CASSMTSGLLYEQYF. The DNA of the CDR3 is TGTGCCAGTAGTATGACCTCGGGACTCCTCTACGAGCAGTACTTC.

CDR3 sequence: CASSIPGQGGSSYEQYF. The CDR3, as DNA: TGTGCCAGCAGCATCCCGGGACAGGGGGGCAGCTCCTACGAGCAGTACTTC. The chain combines TRBV7-9 with TRBJ2-7; 11 nucleotides align to TRBD1. J was trimmed by 0 bases and V by 5 bases; bases with no gene match: 9. Germline values: CDR1 SEHNR, CDR2 FQNEAQ (reference sequence). The CDR3 loop spans 17 amino acids.

The rearrangement uses TRBV6-6 and TRBJ2-7; D is unresolved. The CDR3 loop spans 14 amino acids. CDR1 and CDR2 (germline): MNHNY, SVGAGI (reference sequence). V was pared by 0 bases and J by 0 bases, with 6 bases between. The CDR3 protein is CASSYSEFSYEQYF. In DNA form, the CDR3 reads TGTGCCAGCAGTTACTCGGAGTTCTCCTACGAGCAGTACTTC.

Written as DNA, the CDR3 is TGTGCCAGCAGCTTAGTTCGGCTAGCGGGAACCGGGGAGCTGTTTTTT. Its protein is CASSLVRLAGTGELFF. The chain combines TRBV7-2 with TRBJ2-2; 9 nucleotides line up with TRBD2. The J segment lost 5 bases and the V segment lost 1 base, leaving 5 bases of the junction unmatched. CDR3 size: 16 residues. The germline gives CDR1 SGHTA, CDR2 FQGNSA.

The gene calls are TRBV9 and TRBJ2-3; perhaps TRBD2 as D (6 bases). Deletions cut 5 bases from V and 2 bases from J, with 15 bases between. Germline V gene sequence: CDR1 SGDLS, CDR2 YYNGEE. The CDR3 totals 15 residues. The CDR3 DNA is TGTGCCAGCAGTGTACTGGGGGGAATCACAGATACGCAGTATTTT. The encoded protein is CASSVLGGITDTQYF.

V usage is TRBV13 and J usage is TRBJ1-1; D is ambiguous. The V end was cut by 4 bases, the J end by 6 bases, with 12 bases between. Germline CDR1 is PRHDT and CDR2 is FYEKMQ (reference sequence). The CDR3 has 13 amino acids. The CDR3 protein is CASSSRSSPEAFF. As DNA, the CDR3 is TGTGCCAGCAGCTCCCGGTCTAGTCCTGAAGCTTTCTTT.

This sequence joins TRBV19 and TRBJ2-7; TRBD1 is a possible D gene (5 bases). The CDR3 is made up of 14 amino acids. Germline-derived CDR1 and CDR2 are LNHDA and SQIVND (reference sequence). The V and J ends lost 5 bases and 0 bases respectively, with 11 bases between them. The CDR3 DNA reads TGTGCCAGTAGTCTGGACACTTACTCCTACGAGCAGTACTTC. Protein: CASSLDTYSYEQYF.

The V and J genes are TRBV2 and TRBJ1-2; 11 bases are shared with TRBD1. CDR3 size: 16 residues. Germline V lookup: CDR1 SNHLY, CDR2 FYNNEI. V shed 6 bases, J shed 2 bases, and the junction held 8 bases outside the gene matches. This chain's CDR3 is CASRAGTGGANYGYTF. The CDR3 DNA reads as TGTGCCAGCAGGGCCGGGACAGGGGGTGCCAACTATGGCTACACCTTC.

There are a few counts of this clone. At one of its ends the junction is not consistent with the germline gene, which may arise from a read error. The gene calls are TRBV7-9 and TRBJ1-1; TRBD1 might be the D (5 bases). There are 18 residues in the CDR3. Germline lookup yields CDR1 SEHNR and CDR2 FQNEAQ (reference sequence). In DNA, the CDR3 is TGTTCCAGCAGCTTGAGAGGAAGGGGAGGGGATGTCGGGACTGAAGCTTTCTTT. It translates to CSSSLRGRGGDVGTEAFF.

J is TRBJ2-5 and V is TRBV7-2; 7 bases are shared with TRBD2. V was clipped by 5 bases and J by 2 bases; unmatched bases: 11. The germline CDR1 and CDR2 sequences are SGHTA and FQGNSA. CDR3 length: 16 amino acids. The CDR3 bases are TGTGCCAGCAGCCCCCGGGCAGCGGGGCTACAAGAGACCCAGTACTTC. Translated, it gives CASSPRAAGLQETQYF.